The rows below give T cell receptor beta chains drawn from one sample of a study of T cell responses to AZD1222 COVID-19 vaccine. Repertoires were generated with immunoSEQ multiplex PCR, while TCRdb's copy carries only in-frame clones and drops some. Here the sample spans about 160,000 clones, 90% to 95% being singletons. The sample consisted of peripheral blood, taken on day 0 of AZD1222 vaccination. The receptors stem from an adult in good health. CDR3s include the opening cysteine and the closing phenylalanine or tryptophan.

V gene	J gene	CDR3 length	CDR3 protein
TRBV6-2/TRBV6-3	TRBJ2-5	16	CASSNGVAGGQETQYF
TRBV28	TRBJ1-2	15	CASRPTGAFNYGYTF
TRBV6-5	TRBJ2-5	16	CASSYGLAGGQETQYF
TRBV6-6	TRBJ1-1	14	CASSPGGGSTEAFF
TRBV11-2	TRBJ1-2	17	CASMSLRETRTHYGYTF
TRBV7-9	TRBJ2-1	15	CASSLTGLGNNEQFF
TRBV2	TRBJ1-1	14	CASSDGGGNTEAFF
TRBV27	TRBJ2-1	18	CASSSMGTSGSSYNEQFF
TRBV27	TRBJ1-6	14	CASSPRGYNSPLHF
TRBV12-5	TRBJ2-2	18	CASGLVGRGRANTGELFF
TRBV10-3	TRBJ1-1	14	CAISEVTALTEAFF
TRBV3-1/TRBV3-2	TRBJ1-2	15	CASSQDRGRIYGYTF
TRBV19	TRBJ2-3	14	CAGDPGLEADTQYF
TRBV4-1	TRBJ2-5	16	CASSHTREEWRETQYF
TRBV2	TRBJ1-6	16	CASSGGQAADGSPLHF
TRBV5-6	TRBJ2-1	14	CASSLLTLNNEQFF
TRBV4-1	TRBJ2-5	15	CASSLGTSSGETQYF
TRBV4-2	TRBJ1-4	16	CASSLPTGGINEKLFF